This T cell receptor (beta chain) was captured in a study of memory CD4+ T cells and cytomegalovirus serostatus. At the level of the study: Of the healthy Belgian adults, fewer than 10 were CMV seropositive and 20 to 30 seronegative. Regarding the study as a whole: About 40% of the roughly 160 known CMV-associated TCRbeta sequences appeared in CD4+ memory.

Generated by immunoSEQ multiplex PCR, the TCRdb table keeps only in-frame clones and is missing some. The sample lists tens of thousands of clones, over 70% occurring once. The sort gate was single viable CD3+CD4+CD8-CD45RO+ cells for memory CD4+ T cells. Turning to this clone: What it binds is not known.

CDR3 length equals 14 residues. The V and J ends lost 2 bases and 7 bases, in that order; junction bases with no gene match: 8. Germline V gives CDR1 SGHNT, CDR2 YYREEE (reference sequence). V and J are TRBV5-4 and TRBJ1-2; 7 bases are shared with TRBD1. The sequence was collected from an adult in good health and CMV-seropositive. The sample comprised memory CD4+ T cells from blood. The CDR3 coding sequence is TGTGCCAGCAGCTTAAAAGACAGGGAGGCTGGCTACACCTTC. Its translation: CASSLKDREAGYTF.